The present TCR beta chain was sequenced within a study of technical replicates of blood from a few donors. Data came from immunoSEQ multiplex PCR; TCRdb stores just in-frame clones and leaves some out. Of 75,000 to 100,000 clones detected, roughly 94% appear once; the ten largest clones hold roughly 0.35%. The CDR3 sequence is 20 residues long. Germline CDR1 reads KGHSH; CDR2 reads LQKENI. J was trimmed by 4 bases and V by 0 bases; bases with no gene match: 11. This clone was recorded only once. What was sequenced was T cells isolated from PBMCs. The rearrangement links TRBV18 to TRBJ2-3, with 15 bases fitting TRBD2. This clonotype originated in a human donor in good health. CDR3 nucleotides: TGTGCCAGCTCACCACCAAGGACTAGCGGGAGGGCCGACGGGTCAGATACGCAGTATTTT. The encoded protein is CASSPPRTSGRADGSDTQYF.